The following is a TCR beta chain sequence with its context. The source of the sample is a study of T cells in localized non-small cell lung cancer. With V trimmed by 1 base and J by 4 bases, 1 base remained unmatched. Germline V CDR1 and CDR2: LGHNT, FRNRAP. The CDR3 extends over 16 amino acids. The data were produced by immunoSEQ multiplex PCR, yet TCRdb's version contains in-frame clones alone and is incomplete. The table lists about 2,500 clones, 25% to 30% of them singletons. The sequence came from a man aged 40-75 years with stage I lung adenocarcinoma. The chain couples TRBV12-5 to TRBJ2-1, with TRBD2 matching 13 bases. Material: normal lung tissue next to the tumor, obtained before any cancer treatment. The CDR3 sequence: CASGLAGLAGYNEQFF. The CDR3 nucleotides are TGTGCTAGTGGTTTGGCGGGACTAGCGGGGTACAATGAGCAGTTCTTC.